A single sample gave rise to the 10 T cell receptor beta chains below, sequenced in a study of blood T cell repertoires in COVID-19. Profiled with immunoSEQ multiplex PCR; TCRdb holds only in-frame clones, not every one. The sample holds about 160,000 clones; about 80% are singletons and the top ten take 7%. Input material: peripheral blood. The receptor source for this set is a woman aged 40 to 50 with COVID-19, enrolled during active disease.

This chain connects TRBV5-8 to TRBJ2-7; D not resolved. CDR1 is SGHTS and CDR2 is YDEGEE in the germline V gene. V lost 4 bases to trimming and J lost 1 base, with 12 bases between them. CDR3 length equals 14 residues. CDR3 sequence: CASSLSYPSYEQYV. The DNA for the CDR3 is TGTGCCAGCAGCCTCTCCTACCCATCCTACGAGCAGTACGTC.

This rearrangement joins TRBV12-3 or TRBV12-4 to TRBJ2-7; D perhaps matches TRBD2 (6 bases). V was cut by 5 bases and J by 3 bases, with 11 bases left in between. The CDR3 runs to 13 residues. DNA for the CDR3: TGTGCCAGCAGTCGGGACTGGGACTACGAGCAGTACTTC. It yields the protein CASSRDWDYEQYF.

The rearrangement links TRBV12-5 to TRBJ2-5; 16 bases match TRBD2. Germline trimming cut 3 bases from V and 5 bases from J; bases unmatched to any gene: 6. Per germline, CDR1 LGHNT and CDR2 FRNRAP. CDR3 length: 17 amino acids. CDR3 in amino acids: CASGLGTSGGAFETQYF. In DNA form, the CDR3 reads TGTGCTAGTGGTTTAGGGACTAGCGGGGGGGCGTTTGAGACCCAGTACTTC.

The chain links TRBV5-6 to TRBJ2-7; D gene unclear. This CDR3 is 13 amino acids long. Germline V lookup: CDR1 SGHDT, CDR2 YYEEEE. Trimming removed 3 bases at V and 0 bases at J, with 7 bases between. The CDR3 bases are TGTGCCAGCAGCTCCCTCAGCTCCTACGAGCAGTACGTC. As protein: CASSSLSSYEQYV.

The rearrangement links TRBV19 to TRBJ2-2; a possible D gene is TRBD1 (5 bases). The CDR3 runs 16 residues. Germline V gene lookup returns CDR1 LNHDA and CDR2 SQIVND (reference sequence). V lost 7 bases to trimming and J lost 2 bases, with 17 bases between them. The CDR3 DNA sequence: TGTGCCAGTACCGGCCGATGGCAGGGAAACACCGGGGAGCTGTTTTTT. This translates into CASTGRWQGNTGELFF. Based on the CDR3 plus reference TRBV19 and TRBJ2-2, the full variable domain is DGGITQSPKYLFRKEGQNVTLSCEQNLNHDAMYWYRQDPGQGLRLIYYSQIVNDFQKGDIAEGYSVSREKKESFPLTVTSAQKNPTAFYLCASTGRWQGNTGELFFGEGSRLTVL.

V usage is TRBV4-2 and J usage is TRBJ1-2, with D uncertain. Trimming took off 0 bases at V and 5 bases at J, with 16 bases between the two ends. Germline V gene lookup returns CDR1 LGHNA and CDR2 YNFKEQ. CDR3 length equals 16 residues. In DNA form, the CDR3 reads TGTGCCAGCAGCCAAGATGCCGGCGCGGGGTCTTATGGCTACACCTTC. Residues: CASSQDAGAGSYGYTF.

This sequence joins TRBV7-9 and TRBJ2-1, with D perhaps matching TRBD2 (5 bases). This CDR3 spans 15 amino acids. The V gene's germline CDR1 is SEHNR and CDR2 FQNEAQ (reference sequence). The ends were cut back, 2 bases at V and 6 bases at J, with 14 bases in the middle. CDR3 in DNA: TGTGCCAGCAGCTTATATCCTAGCCGGAGCAATGAGCAGTTCTTC. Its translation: CASSLYPSRSNEQFF.

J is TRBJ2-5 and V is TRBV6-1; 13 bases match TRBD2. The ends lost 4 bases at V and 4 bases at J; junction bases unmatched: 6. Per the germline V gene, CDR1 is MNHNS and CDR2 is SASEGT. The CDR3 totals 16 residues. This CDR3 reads CASSAKGLAGVETQYF. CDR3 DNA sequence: TGTGCCAGCAGTGCAAAAGGACTAGCGGGAGTAGAGACCCAGTACTTC.

The CDR3 DNA follows: TGTGCCAGCAGCTTAGTAGCGGGAGTGGGCGAGCAGTACTTC. It translates to CASSLVAGVGEQYF. This chain joins TRBV5-6 and TRBJ2-7; TRBD2 matches at 9 bases. Trimming cost V 2 bases and J 6 bases; bases outside gene matches: 6. The CDR3 runs 14 residues. Germline loops: CDR1 SGHDT, CDR2 YYEEEE.

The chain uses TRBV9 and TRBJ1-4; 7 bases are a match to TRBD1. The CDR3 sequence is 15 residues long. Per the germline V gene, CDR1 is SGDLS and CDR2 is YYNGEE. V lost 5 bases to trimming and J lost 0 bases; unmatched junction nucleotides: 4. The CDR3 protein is CASSRQGATNEKLFF. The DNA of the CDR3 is TGTGCCAGCAGTCGACAGGGTGCAACTAATGAAAAACTGTTTTTT.